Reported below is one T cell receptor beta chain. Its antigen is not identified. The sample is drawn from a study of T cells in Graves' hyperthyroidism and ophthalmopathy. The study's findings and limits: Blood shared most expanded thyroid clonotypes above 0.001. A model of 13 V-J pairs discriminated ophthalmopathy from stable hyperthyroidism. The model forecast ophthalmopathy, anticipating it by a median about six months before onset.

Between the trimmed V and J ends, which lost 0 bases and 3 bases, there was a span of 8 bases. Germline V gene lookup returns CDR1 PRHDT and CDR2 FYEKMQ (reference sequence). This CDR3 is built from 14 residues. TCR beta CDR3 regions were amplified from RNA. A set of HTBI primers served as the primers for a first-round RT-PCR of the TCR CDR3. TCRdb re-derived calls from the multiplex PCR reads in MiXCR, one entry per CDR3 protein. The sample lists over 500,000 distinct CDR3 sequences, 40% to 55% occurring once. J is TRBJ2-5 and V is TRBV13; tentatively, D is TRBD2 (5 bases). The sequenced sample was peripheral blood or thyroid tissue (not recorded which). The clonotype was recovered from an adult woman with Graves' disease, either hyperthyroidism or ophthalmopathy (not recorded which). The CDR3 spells CASSLGTTKETQYF. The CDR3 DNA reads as TGTGCCAGCAGCTTAGGGACTACCAAAGAGACCCAGTACTTC.